Below are 29 T cell receptor beta chains sequenced from a single sample in a study of Graves' ophthalmopathy and Graves' hyperthyroidism. Amplifying from RNA transcripts, the study obtained TCR beta CDR3 regions. RT-PCR with HTBI primers came first, then second-round multiplex PCR. MiXCR, run by TCRdb on the multiplex PCR reads, gives a single entry per CDR3 protein. The sample contains some 750,000 distinct CDR3 sequences, around 40% of which appear only once. Sequencing was performed on peripheral blood. These TCRs come from an adult man with Graves' ophthalmopathy.

Only one count was recorded for this clonotype. The rearrangement links TRBV3-1 to TRBJ2-7; D is uncertain. The germline CDR1 and CDR2 sequences are LGHDT and YNNKEL (reference sequence). With 5 bases removed from V and 4 bases from J, the gap between germline ends came to 18 bases. The CDR3 totals 15 residues. CDR3 protein: CASSYISRNFYEQYF. DNA of the CDR3: TGTGCCAGCAGCTACATCTCGCGGAACTTTTACGAGCAGTACTTC.

The chain joins TRBV30 to TRBJ1-1; D not certain. V was clipped by 2 bases and J by 1 base, with 5 bases between them. The CDR3 is 12 residues long. CDR1 and CDR2 (germline): GTSNPN, SVGIG (reference sequence). CDR3 coding DNA: TGTGCCTGGAGTTATACGAACACTGAAGCTTTCTTT. The encoded protein is CAWSYTNTEAFF.

This clonotype occurred many times. The chain is built from TRBV29-1 and TRBJ1-2, with 11 bases that match TRBD1. The CDR3 has 15 amino acids. Germline trimming cut 4 bases from V and 7 bases from J; bases unmatched to any gene: 11. Per germline, CDR1 SQVTM and CDR2 ANQGSEA. The CDR3 protein is CSVGGGTGGSLGYTF. The CDR3 DNA is TGCAGCGTTGGAGGGGGGACAGGGGGTTCACTTGGCTACACCTTC. Using reference TRBV29-1 and TRBJ1-2 for the parts outside the CDR3, the full variable domain is SAVISQKPSRDICQRGTSLTIQCQVDSQVTMMFWYRQQPGQSLTLIATANQGSEATYESGFVIDKFPISRPNLTFSTLTVSNMSPEDSSIYLCSVGGGTGGSLGYTFGSGTRLTVV.

This chain joins TRBV25-1 and TRBJ1-3; possible D gene TRBD1, 5 bases. V lost 6 bases and J lost 4, with 13 bases in between. Germline V gives CDR1 MGHDK, CDR2 SYGVNS. The CDR3 length is 14 residues. For the CDR3, the DNA is TGTGCCAGCAGAGACCCGGGGACGGGAAACACCATATATTTT. As protein: CASRDPGTGNTIYF.

This clonotype was found many times. The rearrangement uses TRBV7-2 and TRBJ1-3; TRBD1 is a possible D gene (6 bases). The V end was cut by 5 bases, the J end by 1 base, with 12 bases between. Germline loops: CDR1 SGHTA, CDR2 FQGNSA. This CDR3 region has 15 residues. The CDR3 loop reads CASSPATGSGNTIYF. DNA for the CDR3: TGTGCCAGCAGCCCCGCTACAGGGTCTGGAAACACCATATATTTT.

This clonotype has just a few counts. The genes are TRBV20-1 and TRBJ1-1; 7 bases line up with TRBD1. This CDR3 region has 16 residues. Germline V lookup: CDR1 DFQATT, CDR2 SNEGSKA (reference sequence). After removal of 6 bases from V and 1 base from J, the junction contained 14 bases not matched to a gene. The CDR3 DNA is TGCAGTGCCACTACCCGGACAGGAATTTGGAACACTGAAGCTTTCTTT. Protein sequence: CSATTRTGIWNTEAFF.

Many counts were recorded for this clonotype. The chain employs TRBV2 and TRBJ2-7, with D unclear. Germline CDR1 and CDR2: SNHLY and FYNNEI. V shed 3 bases and J shed 3 bases, with 12 bases lying between them. There are 14 residues in the CDR3. The CDR3 DNA sequence: TGTGCCAGCAGTGATGGACCCTACAACTACGAGCAGTACTTC. Protein: CASSDGPYNYEQYF. Variable domain in full (rest from reference TRBV2 and TRBJ2-7): EPEVTQTPSHQVTQMGQEVILRCVPISNHLYFYWYRQILGQKVEFLVSFYNNEISEKSEIFDDQFSVERPDGSNFTLKIRSTKLEDSAMYFCASSDGPYNYEQYFGPGTRLTVT.

This clonotype has ten or more counts. The rearrangement joins TRBV7-9 to TRBJ1-6; D is ambiguous. V lost 3 bases, J lost 8 bases, and 8 bases lay in between. The CDR3 is made up of 13 amino acids. The germline gives CDR1 SEHNR, CDR2 FQNEAQ (reference sequence). The CDR3 DNA reads TGTGCCAGCAGCTTTGAAGAGGATTCACCCCTCCACTTT. It translates to CASSFEEDSPLHF.

In this sample, this clonotype turned up many times. The CDR3 nucleotides are TGTGCCAGCACAAACCCAGGAGTCAGGGGGCGAGCTTTCTTT. Amino acid sequence: CASTNPGVRGRAFF. This chain links TRBV7-2 with TRBJ1-1, with 8 positions matching TRBD1. The J segment lost 10 bases and the V segment lost 7 bases, leaving 14 bases of the junction unmatched. The CDR3 extends over 14 amino acids. Germline loops: CDR1 SGHTA, CDR2 FQGNSA.

This chain joins TRBV3-1 and TRBJ1-1, with TRBD1 matching 12 bases. The V and J ends lost 5 bases and 1 base, in that order; junction bases with no gene match: 8. The CDR3 sequence is 17 residues long. From germline, CDR1 is LGHDT and CDR2 YNNKEL (reference sequence). This CDR3 reads CASSRDRGRLGNTEAFF. CDR3 DNA sequence: TGTGCCAGCAGCAGGGACAGGGGGCGTCTAGGGAACACTGAAGCTTTCTTT.

This clonotype was counted at least ten times. CDR3 loop: CASSLGNYNEQFF. The CDR3 DNA follows: TGTGCCAGCAGTCTGGGGAACTACAATGAGCAGTTCTTC. The J gene is TRBJ2-1, the V gene TRBV25-1; D uncertain. From germline, CDR1 is MGHDK and CDR2 SYGVNS. Trimming took off 5 bases at V and 3 bases at J, with 8 bases between the two ends. This CDR3 spans 13 amino acids.

Points on this clonotype: A much larger clone lies a single base off, so this may be a read error. V gene TRBV7-9 combines with J gene TRBJ1-4; maybe TRBD1 (5 bases). CDR3 length: 15 residues. Per the germline V gene, CDR1 is SEHNR and CDR2 is FQNEAQ (reference sequence). V dropped 1 base and J dropped 4 bases, with 10 bases sitting between them. The CDR3 DNA is TGTGCCAGCAGCTTAGACGGGGCGGATAATGAAAAACTGTTTTTT. Amino acids: CASSLDGADNEKLFF.

The gene calls are TRBV2 and TRBJ1-1; D remains ambiguous. CDR1 is SNHLY and CDR2 is FYNNEI in the germline V gene. The CDR3 runs 12 residues. V gave up 8 bases and J gave up 6 bases, with 13 bases separating them. CDR3 residues: CASSPLDAEAFF. CDR3 DNA sequence: TGTGCCAGCTCACCCCTGGACGCTGAAGCTTTCTTT.

In the case of this clonotype: Compared with germline, one end of the junction differs, possibly owing to a read error. The rearrangement uses TRBV7-3 and TRBJ2-6; D possibly corresponds to TRBD1 (5 bases). The germline gives CDR1 SGHTA, CDR2 FQGTGA. CDR3 length equals 15 residues. CDR3: CAGSPEASGANVLTF. The CDR3 bases are TGTGCCGGCAGCCCCGAGGCCTCTGGGGCCAATGTCCTGACTTTC.

V usage is TRBV24-1 and J usage is TRBJ2-5, with 7 positions matching TRBD1. The J call may be in error: the DNA end matches TRBJ2-1 better. CDR3 length: 16 amino acids. The germline CDR1 and CDR2 sequences are KGHDR and SFDVKD. The CDR3 sequence: CATSDPRQGRSDEQFF. The CDR3 DNA is TGTGCCACCAGTGATCCAAGACAGGGTCGGAGCGATGAGCAGTTCTTC.

The gene calls are TRBV6-1 and TRBJ2-2, with D unresolved. CDR1 is MNHNS and CDR2 is SASEGT in the germline V gene. The CDR3 totals 15 residues. Deletions cut 8 bases from V and 0 bases from J, with 13 bases between. This CDR3 is CASCLESANTGELFF. The CDR3 nucleotides are TGTGCCAGCTGCCTAGAAAGCGCGAACACCGGGGAGCTGTTTTTT.

The chain uses TRBV29-1 and TRBJ1-2; no firm D call. The CDR3 runs to 13 residues. Germline V lookup: CDR1 SQVTM, CDR2 ANQGSEA. Trimming took off 4 bases at V and 8 bases at J, with 17 bases between the two ends. CDR3 residues: CSVGGIETGGYTF. For the CDR3, the DNA is TGCAGCGTTGGAGGCATTGAGACCGGGGGCTACACCTTC.

The V call is TRBV10-3, the J call TRBJ2-2; 7 bases map to TRBD1. The CDR3 has 16 residues. The trim removed 9 bases at V and 1 base at J, leaving 11 bases unmatched. The germline V gene has CDR1 ENHRY and CDR2 SYGVKD. The CDR3 protein is CAISQTGTENTGELFF. CDR3 in DNA: TGTGCCATTTCCCAAACCGGGACAGAGAACACCGGGGAGCTGTTTTTT.

The V and J genes are TRBV6-5 and TRBJ2-7; 7 nucleotides line up with TRBD1. Germline CDR1 reads MNHEY; CDR2 reads SVGAGI. V lost 7 bases and J lost 4; bases outside the gene matches: 7. The CDR3 totals 13 residues. CDR3 nucleotide sequence: TGTGCCAGCAAACAGCCAGGGGGTTACGAGCAGTACTTC. As protein: CASKQPGGYEQYF.

J is TRBJ1-2 and V is TRBV7-2; TRBD1 is a possible D gene (5 bases). The CDR3 covers 14 residues. Germline V gives CDR1 SGHTA, CDR2 FQGNSA. V lost 2 bases and J lost 0, with 7 bases in between. The CDR3 sequence: CASSLKGPNYGYTF. CDR3 nucleotides: TGTGCCAGCAGCTTAAAGGGACCTAACTATGGCTACACCTTC.

This clonotype was detected once. Its ends do not fully match the called genes, so a read error is possible. The chain has TRBV15 and TRBJ2-2; D tentatively fits TRBD1 or TRBD2 (5 bases each). The CDR3 contains 17 residues. Per germline, CDR1 LNHNV and CDR2 YYDKDF (reference sequence). CDR3 region: CASSLYLPGPNTGELFF. The DNA of the CDR3 is TGTGCCAGCAGCCTCTATCTACCGGGACCTAACACCGGGGAGCTGTTTTTT.

The chain couples TRBV2 to TRBJ1-2; 7 bases line up with TRBD1. Germline values: CDR1 SNHLY, CDR2 FYNNEI. V trimming: 5 bases; J trimming: 0 bases; junction bases outside the gene matches: 12. This CDR3 has 17 amino acids. CDR3: CASSPYRGSRPNYGYTF. CDR3 nucleotide sequence: TGTGCCAGCAGTCCCTACAGGGGCTCTCGGCCTAACTATGGCTACACCTTC.

This clonotype was observed many times. This chain joins TRBV12-3 or TRBV12-4 and TRBJ1-2; D gene ambiguous. The CDR3 consists of 13 residues. The V end lost 4 bases, the J end lost 2 bases, and 8 bases lay between the germline ends. The CDR3 loop is CASSYRENYGYTF. In DNA, the CDR3 is TGTGCCAGCAGTTATCGGGAGAACTATGGCTACACCTTC.

Regarding this clonotype: This may come from a read error, since a much larger clone is one base off. The CDR3 nucleotides read TGTGCCAGCAGAGAAACTTACTCCTACGAGAAGTACTTC. It specifies CASRETYSYEKYF. This sequence joins TRBV2 and TRBJ2-7; D unresolved. CDR1 is SNHLY, CDR2 FYNNEI, per germline. The CDR3 is made up of 13 amino acids.

This rearrangement joins TRBV7-9 to TRBJ2-7, with D possibly called TRBD1 or TRBD2 (6 bases each). The CDR3 extends over 13 amino acids. Germline values: CDR1 SEHNR, CDR2 FQNEAQ (reference sequence). The V and J ends lost 8 bases and 3 bases respectively, with 14 bases between them. In DNA, the CDR3 is TGTGCCAGCCGGGGGCAGACCAGCTACGAGCAGTACTTC. Amino acid sequence: CASRGQTSYEQYF. The variable domain in full, with the rest retrieved from reference TRBV7-9 and TRBJ2-7, is DTGVSQNPRHKITKRGQNVTFRCDPISEHNRLYWYRQTLGQGPEFLTYFQNEAQLEKSRLLSDRFSAERPKGSFSTLEIQRTEQGDSAMYLCASRGQTSYEQYFGPGTRLTVT.

This chain uses TRBV29-1 with TRBJ2-5; D unresolved. V lost 8 bases and J lost 9, with 7 bases in between. The CDR3 loop spans 8 amino acids. CDR1 and CDR2 from the germline V gene are SQVTM and ANQGSEA. The CDR3 sequence is CSRWAQYF. CDR3 in DNA: TGCAGCCGATGGGCCCAGTACTTC.

The chain has TRBV10-3 and TRBJ1-2; TRBD1 matches 8 bases. Germline V lookup: CDR1 ENHRY, CDR2 SYGVKD. CDR3 length equals 15 residues. Losses at the gene ends were 6 bases for V and 3 bases for J; bases not matched to a gene: 9. For the CDR3, the DNA is TGTGCCATCAGCCCCCGGACAGGGATCGACTATGGCTACACCTTC. Its translation: CAISPRTGIDYGYTF.

This clonotype was seen at least ten times. This sequence joins TRBV2 and TRBJ2-5, with D perhaps being TRBD1 or TRBD2 (5 bases each). Trimming pared 4 bases from V and 8 bases from J, leaving 14 bases between. The CDR3 covers 13 residues. Germline V lookup: CDR1 SNHLY, CDR2 FYNNEI. The CDR3 DNA reads as TGTGCCAGCAGTGGGGGACGCCAGAGAACCCAGTACTTC. It codes for CASSGGRQRTQYF.

The J gene is TRBJ2-5, the V gene TRBV10-3; 7 bases fit TRBD1. Losses at the gene ends were 10 bases for V and 11 bases for J; bases not matched to a gene: 19. CDR3 length: 14 amino acids. Per the germline V gene, CDR1 is ENHRY and CDR2 is SYGVKD. CDR3 amino acids: CASSLPGQKWEQYF. The CDR3 DNA follows: TGTGCCAGCAGCCTCCCGGGACAGAAGTGGGAGCAGTACTTC.